The 23 T cell receptor beta chains listed next were all sequenced from one sample in a study of blood T cell repertoires in COVID-19. Clones were sequenced by immunoSEQ multiplex PCR, and TCRdb holds only the in-frame ones, with some missing. The sample consists of about 350,000 clones, about nine tenths of them appearing once. Input material: PBMCs or T cells enriched from blood (not recorded which). All receptors derive from a woman aged 25 to 39 who had been exposed to COVID-19.

The chain recombines TRBV7-9 with TRBJ2-1; possible D gene TRBD1, 5 bases. Trimming removed 2 bases at V and 5 bases at J, with 22 bases between. Germline CDR1 reads SEHNR; CDR2 reads FQNEAQ (reference sequence). The CDR3 spans 18 residues. Here the CDR3 reads CASSLSILTEDWNNEQFF. CDR3 nucleotide sequence: TGTGCCAGCAGCTTAAGTATTTTGACAGAGGATTGGAACAATGAGCAGTTCTTC.

The chain links TRBV14 to TRBJ2-1, with 9 nucleotides matching TRBD2. The CDR3 has 17 residues. Germline trimming cut 4 bases from V and 0 bases from J; bases unmatched to any gene: 7. Per the germline V gene, CDR1 is SGHDN and CDR2 is FVKESK. CDR3 region: CASSRHYSGSSYNEQFF. In DNA form, the CDR3 reads TGTGCCAGCAGCCGTCACTATAGCGGGAGCTCCTACAATGAGCAGTTCTTC. The full variable domain, completed using reference TRBV14 and TRBJ2-1, is EAGVTQFPSHSVIEKGQTVTLRCDPISGHDNLYWYRRVMGKEIKFLLHFVKESKQDESGMPNNRFLAERTGGTYSTLKVQPAELEDSGVYFCASSRHYSGSSYNEQFFGPGTRLTVL.

This chain links TRBV5-1 with TRBJ2-5; D may be TRBD2 (5 bases). With 7 bases removed from V and 7 bases from J, the gap between germline ends came to 23 bases. The germline gives CDR1 SGHRS, CDR2 YFSETQ. The CDR3 spans 15 residues. CDR3 DNA sequence: TGCGCCAGCGCCCCACCTCTCGCTAGCAAGGGGACCCAGTACTTC. It encodes CASAPPLASKGTQYF. The full variable domain, with the rest looked up from reference TRBV5-1 and TRBJ2-5, is KAGVTQTPRYLIKTRGQQVTLSCSPISGHRSVSWYQQTPGQGLQFLFEYFSETQRNKGNFPGRFSGRQFSNSRSEMNVSTLELGDSALYLCASAPPLASKGTQYFGPGTRLLVL.

J is TRBJ1-6 and V is TRBV18; D gene uncertain. The V and J ends lost 1 base and 14 bases respectively, with 15 bases between them. Germline V gene data show CDR1 as KGHSH and CDR2 as LQKENI. The length of the CDR3 is 14 residues. CDR3 sequence reads: CASSPQEGGPTLHF. CDR3 DNA: TGTGCCAGCTCACCACAAGAAGGTGGGCCTACCCTCCACTTT. The variable domain in full, with the rest retrieved from reference TRBV18 and TRBJ1-6, is NAGVMQNPRHLVRRRGQEARLRCSPMKGHSHVYWYRQLPEEGLKFMVYLQKENIIDESGMPKERFSAEFPKEGPSILRIQQVVRGDSAAYFCASSPQEGGPTLHFGNGTRLTVT.

V usage is TRBV5-1 and J usage is TRBJ2-5; 9 nucleotides match TRBD1. V trimming: 4 bases; J trimming: 4 bases; junction bases outside the gene matches: 2. The CDR3 sequence is 13 residues long. Per the germline V gene, CDR1 is SGHRS and CDR2 is YFSETQ. CDR3 loop: CASSPDRGETQYF. CDR3 DNA sequence: TGCGCCAGCAGCCCGGACAGGGGAGAGACCCAGTACTTC.

The chain recombines TRBV7-2 with TRBJ1-5; 8 bases map to TRBD1. This CDR3 is built from 16 residues. Germline V lookup: CDR1 SGHTA, CDR2 FQGNSA. V shed 4 bases and J 7 bases; nucleotides not matched to a gene: 12. The CDR3 DNA reads TGTGCCAGCAGCTCATCCGGGACAGGCGTGGAACAGCCCCAGCATTTT. Translation: CASSSSGTGVEQPQHF.

The chain carries TRBV4-1 and TRBJ2-5, with D hard to call. In germline, CDR1 is MGHRA, CDR2 YSYEKL. The CDR3 consists of 14 residues. Trimming took off 1 base at V and 1 base at J, with 7 bases between the two ends. In DNA, the CDR3 is TGCGCCAGCAGCCAAGGGGCAGTCCAAGAGACCCAGTACTTC. Translation: CASSQGAVQETQYF.

Worth noting for this clone: Other DNA sequences in the sample encode the same CDR3. This chain links TRBV7-9 with TRBJ2-1; 8 nucleotides align to TRBD2. Losses at the gene ends were 6 bases for V and 0 bases for J; bases not matched to a gene: 1. The CDR3 is 14 amino acids. Germline CDR1 is SEHNR and CDR2 is FQNEAQ (reference sequence). The CDR3 here is CASRSGSSYNEQFF. The CDR3 coding sequence is TGTGCCAGCAGGAGCGGGAGCTCCTACAATGAGCAGTTCTTC.

The rearrangement joins TRBV7-9 to TRBJ2-5; possibly TRBD1 for D (6 bases). Per germline, CDR1 SEHNR and CDR2 FQNEAQ (reference sequence). V shed 5 bases and J shed 5 bases, with 15 bases lying between them. There are 14 residues in the CDR3. The CDR3 region has the DNA TGTGCCAGCAGCCGCCCAACAGGGTCGGAGACCCAGTACTTC. It encodes CASSRPTGSETQYF.

This clone was counted a single time. This chain links TRBV27 with TRBJ2-1, with TRBD2 identical over 8 bases. The CDR3 runs 16 residues. Trimming cost V 5 bases and J 3 bases; bases outside gene matches: 9. The germline CDR1 and CDR2 sequences are MNHEY and SMNVEV (reference sequence). CDR3 region: CASSMRAGVNYNEQFF. The CDR3 DNA follows: TGTGCCAGCAGTATGAGAGCGGGAGTCAACTACAATGAGCAGTTCTTC.

V is TRBV20-1 and J is TRBJ1-2; no clear D gene. Trimming shortened V by 3 bases and J by 8 bases, and 13 bases separated the two germline ends. In germline, CDR1 is DFQATT, CDR2 SNEGSKA (reference sequence). CDR3 length: 12 residues. CDR3 in amino acids: CSASSLARGYTF. CDR3 nucleotides: TGCAGTGCTAGTAGTCTGGCTAGAGGCTACACCTTC.

The chain links TRBV5-1 to TRBJ2-6; weak D call: TRBD2 (6 bases). There are 17 residues in the CDR3. Germline lookup yields CDR1 SGHRS and CDR2 YFSETQ. Trimming stripped 5 bases from V and 0 bases from J, with 15 bases between. CDR3 bases: TGCGCCAGCAGGGAATCTCCCGGGAGCTCTGGGGCCAACGTCCTGACTTTC. Protein: CASRESPGSSGANVLTF.

J is TRBJ2-3 and V is TRBV9; no reliable D call. Trimming took 4 bases from V and 4 from J, leaving 13 bases between them. The CDR3 is 14 residues long. The germline CDR1 and CDR2 sequences are SGDLS and YYNGEE. The CDR3, as DNA: TGTGCCAGCAGCCCCAGTCAGGTGGCAGATACGCAGTATTTT. Translating gives CASSPSQVADTQYF.

The V gene is TRBV27, the J gene TRBJ1-6; 9 bases agree with TRBD1. Germline CDR1 MNHEY, CDR2 SMNVEV (reference sequence). The V and J ends lost 5 bases and 0 bases, in that order; junction bases with no gene match: 5. The CDR3 runs to 17 residues. The DNA for the CDR3 is TGTGCCAGCAGTCCAGCGACAGGGGGCTCCTATAATTCACCCCTCCACTTT. Its translation: CASSPATGGSYNSPLHF.

The V and J genes are TRBV7-9 and TRBJ1-3; a weak D match, TRBD1 (5 bases). V was pared by 5 bases and J by 4 bases, with 9 bases between. CDR1 and CDR2 from the germline V gene are SEHNR and FQNEAQ (reference sequence). This CDR3 has 13 amino acids. Here the CDR3 reads CASSARTGNTIYF. Written as DNA, the CDR3 is TGTGCCAGCAGCGCCCGGACAGGAAACACCATATATTTT.

V and J are TRBV21-1 and TRBJ1-3. TRBV21-1 is assigned pseudogene status. The CDR3 contains 15 residues. CDR3 sequence (DNA): TGTGCCAGCAGCCCGACCCGGCGGGGTAGGGACACCATATATTTT. Protein product: CASSPTRRGRDTIYF.

The V gene is TRBV14, the J gene TRBJ1-2, with D maybe TRBD1 (5 bases). V was cut by 0 bases and J by 7 bases, with 15 bases left in between. The CDR3 extends over 15 amino acids. Germline V gives CDR1 SGHDN, CDR2 FVKESK. The CDR3 sequence: CASSQDRGGVGGYTF. CDR3 bases: TGTGCCAGCAGCCAAGATCGCGGAGGGGTAGGTGGCTACACCTTC.

The rearrangement uses TRBV28 and TRBJ1-3, with D possibly being TRBD1 (6 bases). With 4 bases removed from V and 2 bases from J, the gap between germline ends came to 15 bases. Germline-derived CDR1 and CDR2 are MDHEN and SYDVKM. The CDR3 is 16 residues long. CDR3 coding DNA: TGTGCCAGCAGTTACCCAGACAGGAAAGCTGGAAACACCATATATTTT. It is translated as CASSYPDRKAGNTIYF.

V is TRBV13 and J is TRBJ1-1; 9 bases are shared with TRBD1. Germline V gene lookup returns CDR1 PRHDT and CDR2 FYEKMQ (reference sequence). This CDR3 has 17 residues. J gave up 7 bases and V 1 base, and 13 bases lay outside the gene matches. The CDR3 DNA reads as TGTGCCAGCAGCTTAGAGGGACTACTACAGGGGGCGGGTGAAGCTTTCTTT. Protein product: CASSLEGLLQGAGEAFF.

A few counts support this clone. This rearrangement joins TRBV2 to TRBJ2-7; a weak D match, TRBD2 (5 bases). The CDR3 contains 12 residues. In germline, CDR1 is SNHLY, CDR2 FYNNEI. V lost 6 bases and J lost 2, with 8 bases in between. CDR3 DNA: TGTGCCAGCAGCCCGGAGGCCTACGAGCAGTACTTC. Encoded protein: CASSPEAYEQYF.

The gene calls are TRBV6-5 and TRBJ1-5; D may be TRBD1 (5 bases). From germline, CDR1 is MNHEY and CDR2 SVGAGI. Trimming took off 4 bases at V and 6 bases at J, with 7 bases between the two ends. The CDR3 is 12 residues long. The CDR3 loop is CASSSQGQPQHF. CDR3 DNA sequence: TGTGCCAGCAGTTCGCAGGGTCAGCCCCAGCATTTT.

The chain combines TRBV28 with TRBJ1-5, with TRBD1 matching over 8 bases. The CDR3 extends over 15 amino acids. Losses at the gene ends were 4 bases for V and 3 bases for J; bases not matched to a gene: 5. In germline, CDR1 is MDHEN, CDR2 SYDVKM. CDR3 residues: CASSSATGANQPQHF. The CDR3 nucleotides are TGTGCCAGCAGTTCGGCGACAGGGGCCAATCAGCCCCAGCATTTT.

The rearrangement joins TRBV28 to TRBJ2-6, with a weak D call TRBD1 (5 bases). Trimming shortened V by 2 bases and J by 0 bases, and 8 bases separated the two germline ends. The CDR3 length is 16 residues. Germline V gives CDR1 MDHEN, CDR2 SYDVKM. CDR3 loop: CASSLLTGSGANVLTF. CDR3 nucleotide sequence: TGTGCCAGCAGTTTACTCACAGGCTCTGGGGCCAACGTCCTGACTTTC.